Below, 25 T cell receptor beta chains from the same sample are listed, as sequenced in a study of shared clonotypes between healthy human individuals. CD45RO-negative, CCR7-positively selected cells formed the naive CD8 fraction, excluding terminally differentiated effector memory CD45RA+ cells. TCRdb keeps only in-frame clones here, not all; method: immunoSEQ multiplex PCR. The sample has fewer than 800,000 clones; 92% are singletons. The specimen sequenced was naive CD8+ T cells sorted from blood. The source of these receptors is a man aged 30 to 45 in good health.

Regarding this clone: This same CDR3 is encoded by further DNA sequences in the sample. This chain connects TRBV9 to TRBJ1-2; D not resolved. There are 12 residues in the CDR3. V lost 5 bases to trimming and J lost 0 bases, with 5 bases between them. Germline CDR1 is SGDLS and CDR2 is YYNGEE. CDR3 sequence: CASRTANYGYTF. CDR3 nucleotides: TGTGCCAGCAGGACGGCTAACTATGGCTACACCTTC.

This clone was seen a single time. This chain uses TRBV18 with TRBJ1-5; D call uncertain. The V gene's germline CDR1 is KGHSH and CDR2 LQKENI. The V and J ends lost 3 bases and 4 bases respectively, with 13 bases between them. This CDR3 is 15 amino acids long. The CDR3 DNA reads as TGTGCCAGCTCACCCGCGGCCGAACGGAATCAGCCCCAGCATTTT. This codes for CASSPAAERNQPQHF.

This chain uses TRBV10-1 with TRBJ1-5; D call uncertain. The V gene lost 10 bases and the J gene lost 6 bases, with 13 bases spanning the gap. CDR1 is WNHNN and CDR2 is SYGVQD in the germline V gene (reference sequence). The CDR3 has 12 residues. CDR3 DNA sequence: TGCGCCATCTCTCCCGCCTCTCAGCCCCAGCATTTT. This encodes CAISPASQPQHF.

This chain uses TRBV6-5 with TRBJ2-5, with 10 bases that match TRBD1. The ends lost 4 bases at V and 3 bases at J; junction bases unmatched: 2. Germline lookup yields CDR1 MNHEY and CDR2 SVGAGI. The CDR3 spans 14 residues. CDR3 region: CASSFGTGEETQYF. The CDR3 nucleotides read TGTGCCAGCAGTTTCGGGACAGGGGAAGAGACCCAGTACTTC.

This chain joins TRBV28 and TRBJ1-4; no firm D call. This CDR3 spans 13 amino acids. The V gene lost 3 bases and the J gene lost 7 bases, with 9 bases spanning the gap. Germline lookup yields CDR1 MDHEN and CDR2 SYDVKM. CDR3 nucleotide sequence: TGTGCCAGCAGTTTGGGATCGGCTGAAAAACTGTTTTTT. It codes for CASSLGSAEKLFF. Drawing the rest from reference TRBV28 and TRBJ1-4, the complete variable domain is DVKVTQSSRYLVKRTGEKVFLECVQDMDHENMFWYRQDPGLGLRLIYFSYDVKMKEKGDIPEGYSVSREKKERFSLILESASTNQTSMYLCASSLGSAEKLFFGSGTQLSVL.

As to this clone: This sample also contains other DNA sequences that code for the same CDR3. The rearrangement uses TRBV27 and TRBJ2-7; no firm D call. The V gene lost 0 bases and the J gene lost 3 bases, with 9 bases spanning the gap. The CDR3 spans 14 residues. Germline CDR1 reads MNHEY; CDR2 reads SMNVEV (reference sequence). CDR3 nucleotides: TGTGCCAGCAGTTTATCGAGGCAGAGCTACGAGCAGTACTTC. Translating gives CASSLSRQSYEQYF.

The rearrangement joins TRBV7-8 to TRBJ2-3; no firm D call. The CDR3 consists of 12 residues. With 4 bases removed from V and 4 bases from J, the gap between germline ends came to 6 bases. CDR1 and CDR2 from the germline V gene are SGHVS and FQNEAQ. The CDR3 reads CASSSQPDTQYF. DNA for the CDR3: TGTGCCAGCAGCTCCCAACCAGATACGCAGTATTTT. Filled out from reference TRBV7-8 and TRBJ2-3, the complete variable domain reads GAGVSQSPRYKVAKRGQDVALRCDPISGHVSLFWYQQALGQGPEFLTYFQNEAQLDKSGLPSDRFFAERPEGSVSTLKIQRTQQEDSAVYLCASSSQPDTQYFGPGTRLTVL.

The CDR3 loop is CASSQTGTGGHYGYTF. CDR3 bases: TGTGCCAGCAGCCAGACCGGGACAGGGGGACACTATGGCTACACCTTC. This chain links TRBV14 with TRBJ1-2; 11 bases are a match to TRBD1. V dropped 3 bases and J dropped 3; count of bases not matched to a gene: 6. This CDR3 spans 16 amino acids. The V gene's germline CDR1 is SGHDN and CDR2 FVKESK.

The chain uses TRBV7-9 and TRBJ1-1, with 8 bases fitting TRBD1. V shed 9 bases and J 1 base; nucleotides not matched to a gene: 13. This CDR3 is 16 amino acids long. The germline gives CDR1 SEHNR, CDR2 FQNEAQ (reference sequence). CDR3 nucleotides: TGTGCCAGTAGAACTGCCAGGGACAGGCCGAACACTGAAGCTTTCTTT. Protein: CASRTARDRPNTEAFF.

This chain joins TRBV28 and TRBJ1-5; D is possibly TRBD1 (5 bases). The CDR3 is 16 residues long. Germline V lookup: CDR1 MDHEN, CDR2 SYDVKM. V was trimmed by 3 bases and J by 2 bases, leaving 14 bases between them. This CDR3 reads CASSLITWGGNQPQHF. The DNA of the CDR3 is TGTGCCAGCAGTTTGATTACATGGGGCGGCAATCAGCCCCAGCATTTT.

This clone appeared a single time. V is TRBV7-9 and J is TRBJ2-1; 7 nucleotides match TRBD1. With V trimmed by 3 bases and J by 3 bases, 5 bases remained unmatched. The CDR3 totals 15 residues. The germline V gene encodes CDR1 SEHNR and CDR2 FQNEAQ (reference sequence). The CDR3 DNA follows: TGTGCCAGCAGCTTTGGGCAGGGGGTCTACAATGAGCAGTTCTTC. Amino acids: CASSFGQGVYNEQFF.

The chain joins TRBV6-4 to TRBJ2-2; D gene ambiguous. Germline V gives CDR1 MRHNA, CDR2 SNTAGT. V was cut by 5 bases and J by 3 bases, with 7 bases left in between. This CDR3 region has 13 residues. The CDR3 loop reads CASSHPYTGELFF. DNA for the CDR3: TGTGCCAGCAGTCACCCGTACACCGGGGAGCTGTTTTTT.

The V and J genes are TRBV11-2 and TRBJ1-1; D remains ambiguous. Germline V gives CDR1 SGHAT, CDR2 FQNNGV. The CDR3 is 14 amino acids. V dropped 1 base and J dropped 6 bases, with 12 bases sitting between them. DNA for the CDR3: TGTGCCAGCAGCTTAGGTTTGGGCGGGGCTGAAGCTTTCTTT. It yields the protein CASSLGLGGAEAFF.

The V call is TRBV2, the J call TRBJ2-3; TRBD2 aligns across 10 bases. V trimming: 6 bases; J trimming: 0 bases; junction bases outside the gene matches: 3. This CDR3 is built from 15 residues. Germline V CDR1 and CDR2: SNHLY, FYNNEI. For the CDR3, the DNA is TGTGCCAGCAGAGGGGGACTAGCGAGCACAGATACGCAGTATTTT. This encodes CASRGGLASTDTQYF.

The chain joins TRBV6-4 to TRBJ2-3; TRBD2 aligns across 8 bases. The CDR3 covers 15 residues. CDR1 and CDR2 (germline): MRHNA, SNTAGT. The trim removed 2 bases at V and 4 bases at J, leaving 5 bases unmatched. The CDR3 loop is CASSDIAGSADTQYF. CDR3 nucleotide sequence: TGTGCCAGCAGTGACATAGCGGGAAGCGCAGATACGCAGTATTTT.

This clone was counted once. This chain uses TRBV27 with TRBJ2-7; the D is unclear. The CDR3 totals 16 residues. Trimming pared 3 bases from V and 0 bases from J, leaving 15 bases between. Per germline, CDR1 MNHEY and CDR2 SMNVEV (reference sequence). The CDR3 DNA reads TGTGCCAGCAGTTTGTTCACGGCTTCCAGCTCCTACGAGCAGTACTTC. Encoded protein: CASSLFTASSSYEQYF.

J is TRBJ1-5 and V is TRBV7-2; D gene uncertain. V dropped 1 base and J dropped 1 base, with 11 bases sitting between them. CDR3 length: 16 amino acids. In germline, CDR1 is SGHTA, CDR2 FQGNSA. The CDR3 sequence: CASSLGLGRSNQPQHF. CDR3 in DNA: TGTGCCAGCAGCTTAGGTCTCGGGAGGAGCAATCAGCCCCAGCATTTT.

CDR3 nucleotides: TGCGCCAGCAGCATCCGGGGGGACAATGAGCAGTTCTTC. Residues: CASSIRGDNEQFF. The chain carries TRBV5-1 and TRBJ2-1, with 7 bases that match TRBD2. The V gene's germline CDR1 is SGHRS and CDR2 YFSETQ. The CDR3 runs to 13 residues. After removal of 4 bases from V and 5 bases from J, the junction contained 3 bases not matched to a gene.

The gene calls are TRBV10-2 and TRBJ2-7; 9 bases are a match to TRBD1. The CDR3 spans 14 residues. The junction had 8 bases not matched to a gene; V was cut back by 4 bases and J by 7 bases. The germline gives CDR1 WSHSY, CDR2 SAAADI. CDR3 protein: CASSAGTGLLEQYF. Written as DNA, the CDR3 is TGCGCCAGCAGTGCGGGGACAGGGCTACTGGAGCAGTACTTC.

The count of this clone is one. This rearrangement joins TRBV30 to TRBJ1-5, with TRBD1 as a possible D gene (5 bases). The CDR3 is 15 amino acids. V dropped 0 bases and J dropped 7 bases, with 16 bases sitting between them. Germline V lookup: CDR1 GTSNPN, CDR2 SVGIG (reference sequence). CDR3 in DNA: TGTGCCTGGAGTGTAGGGGCGGCGGTTAGGCAGCCCCAGCATTTT. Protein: CAWSVGAAVRQPQHF.

CDR3 sequence reads: CATSREGLAGVGEQFF. The CDR3 bases are TGTGCCACCAGCAGAGAAGGCCTAGCGGGAGTCGGCGAGCAGTTCTTC. The chain links TRBV15 to TRBJ2-1; 10 positions match TRBD2. Per the germline V gene, CDR1 is LNHNV and CDR2 is YYDKDF (reference sequence). V lost 0 bases and J lost 10; bases outside the gene matches: 9. The CDR3 sequence is 16 residues long.

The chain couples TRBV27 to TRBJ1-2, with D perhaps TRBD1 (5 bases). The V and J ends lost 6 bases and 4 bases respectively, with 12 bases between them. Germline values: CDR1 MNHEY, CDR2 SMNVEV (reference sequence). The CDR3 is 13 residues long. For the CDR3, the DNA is TGTGCCAGCAGGGGACGGGACGTCTATGGCTACACCTTC. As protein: CASRGRDVYGYTF.

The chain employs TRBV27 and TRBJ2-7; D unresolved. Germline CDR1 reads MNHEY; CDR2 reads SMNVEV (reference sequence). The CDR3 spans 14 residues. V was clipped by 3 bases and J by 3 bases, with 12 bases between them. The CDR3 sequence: CASSFGQSYYEQYF. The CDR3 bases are TGTGCCAGCAGTTTCGGGCAGTCGTACTACGAGCAGTACTTC.

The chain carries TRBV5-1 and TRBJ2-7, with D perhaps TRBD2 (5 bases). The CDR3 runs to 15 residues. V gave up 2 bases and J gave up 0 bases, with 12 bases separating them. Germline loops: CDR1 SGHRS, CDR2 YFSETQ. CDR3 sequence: CASSFYSGSSYEQYF. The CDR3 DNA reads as TGCGCCAGCAGCTTTTACAGCGGAAGCTCCTACGAGCAGTACTTC.

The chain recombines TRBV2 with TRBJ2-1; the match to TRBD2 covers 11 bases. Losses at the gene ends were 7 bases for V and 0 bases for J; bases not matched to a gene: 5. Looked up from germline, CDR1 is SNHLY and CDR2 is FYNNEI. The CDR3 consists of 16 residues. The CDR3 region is CASTRLAGSSYNEQFF. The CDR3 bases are TGTGCCAGCACCCGACTAGCGGGGAGCTCCTACAATGAGCAGTTCTTC.